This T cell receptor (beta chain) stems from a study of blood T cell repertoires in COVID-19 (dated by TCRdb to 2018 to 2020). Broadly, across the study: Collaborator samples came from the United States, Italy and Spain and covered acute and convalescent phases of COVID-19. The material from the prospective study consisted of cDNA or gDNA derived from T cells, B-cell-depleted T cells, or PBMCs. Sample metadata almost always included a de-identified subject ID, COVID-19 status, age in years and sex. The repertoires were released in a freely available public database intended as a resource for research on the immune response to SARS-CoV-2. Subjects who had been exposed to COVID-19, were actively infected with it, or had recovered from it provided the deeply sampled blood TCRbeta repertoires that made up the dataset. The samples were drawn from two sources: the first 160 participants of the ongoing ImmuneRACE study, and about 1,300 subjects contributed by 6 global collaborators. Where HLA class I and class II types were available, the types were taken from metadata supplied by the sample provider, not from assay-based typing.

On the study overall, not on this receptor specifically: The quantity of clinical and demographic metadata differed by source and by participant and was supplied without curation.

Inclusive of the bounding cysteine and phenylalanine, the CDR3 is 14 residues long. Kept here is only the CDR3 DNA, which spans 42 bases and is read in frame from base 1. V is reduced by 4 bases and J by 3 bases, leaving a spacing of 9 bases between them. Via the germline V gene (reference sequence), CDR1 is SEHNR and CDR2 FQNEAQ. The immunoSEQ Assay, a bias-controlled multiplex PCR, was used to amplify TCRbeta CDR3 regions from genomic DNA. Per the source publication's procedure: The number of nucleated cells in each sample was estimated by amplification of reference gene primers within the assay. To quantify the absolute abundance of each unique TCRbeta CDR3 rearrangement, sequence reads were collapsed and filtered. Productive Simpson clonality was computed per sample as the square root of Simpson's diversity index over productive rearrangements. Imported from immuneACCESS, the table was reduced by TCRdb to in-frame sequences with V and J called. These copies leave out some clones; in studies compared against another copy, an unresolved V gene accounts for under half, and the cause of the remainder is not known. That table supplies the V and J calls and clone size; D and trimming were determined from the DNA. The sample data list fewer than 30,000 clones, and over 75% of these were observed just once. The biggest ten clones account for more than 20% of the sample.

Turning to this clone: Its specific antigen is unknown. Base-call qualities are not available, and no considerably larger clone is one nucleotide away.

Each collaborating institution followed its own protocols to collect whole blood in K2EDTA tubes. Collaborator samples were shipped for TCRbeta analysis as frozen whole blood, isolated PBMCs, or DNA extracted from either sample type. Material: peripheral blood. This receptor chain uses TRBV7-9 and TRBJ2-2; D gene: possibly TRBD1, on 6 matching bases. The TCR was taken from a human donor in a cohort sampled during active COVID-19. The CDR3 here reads CASSSDSDTGELFF. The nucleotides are TGTGCCAGCAGCTCGGACAGCGACACCGGGGAGCTGTTTTTT. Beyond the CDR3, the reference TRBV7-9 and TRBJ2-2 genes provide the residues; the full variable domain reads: DTGVSQNPRHKITKRGQNVTFRCDPISEHNRLYWYRQTLGQGPEFLTYFQNEAQLEKSRLLSDRFSAERPKGSFSTLEIQRTEQGDSAMYLCASSSDSDTGELFFGEGSRLTVL.